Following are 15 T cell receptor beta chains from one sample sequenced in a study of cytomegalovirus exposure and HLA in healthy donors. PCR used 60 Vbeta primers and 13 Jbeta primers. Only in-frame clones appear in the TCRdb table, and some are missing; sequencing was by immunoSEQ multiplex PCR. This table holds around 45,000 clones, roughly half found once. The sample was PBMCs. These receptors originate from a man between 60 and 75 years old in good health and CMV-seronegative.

The CDR3 reads CASGHTEAYEQYF. In nucleotides, the CDR3 is TGTGCCAGCGGACACACCGAGGCCTACGAGCAGTACTTC. The V call is TRBV10-3, the J call TRBJ2-7; tentative D call: TRBD1 (5 bases). The CDR3 has 13 amino acids. CDR1 and CDR2 from the germline V gene are ENHRY and SYGVKD. V shed 10 bases and J shed 2 bases, with 15 bases lying between them.

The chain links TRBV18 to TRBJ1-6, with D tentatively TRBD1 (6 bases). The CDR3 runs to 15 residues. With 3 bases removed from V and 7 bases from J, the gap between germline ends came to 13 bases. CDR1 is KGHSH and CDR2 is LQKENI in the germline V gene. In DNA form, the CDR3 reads TGTGCCAGCTCACCCGAACAGGGCAACAATTCACCCCTCCACTTT. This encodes CASSPEQGNNSPLHF.

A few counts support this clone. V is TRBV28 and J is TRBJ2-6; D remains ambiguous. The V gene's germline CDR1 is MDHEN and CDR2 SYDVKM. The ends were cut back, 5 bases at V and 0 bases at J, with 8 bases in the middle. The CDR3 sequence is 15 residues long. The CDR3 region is CASSPTVSGANVLTF. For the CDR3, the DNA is TGTGCCAGCAGTCCTACGGTCTCTGGGGCCAACGTCCTGACTTTC.

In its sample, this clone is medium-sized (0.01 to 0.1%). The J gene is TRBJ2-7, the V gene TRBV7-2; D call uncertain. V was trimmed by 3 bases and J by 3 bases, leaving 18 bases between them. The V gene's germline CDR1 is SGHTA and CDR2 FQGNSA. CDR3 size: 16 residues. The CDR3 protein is CASSLDPVGPFYEQYF. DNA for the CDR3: TGTGCCAGCAGCTTGGATCCCGTGGGCCCATTCTACGAGCAGTACTTC.

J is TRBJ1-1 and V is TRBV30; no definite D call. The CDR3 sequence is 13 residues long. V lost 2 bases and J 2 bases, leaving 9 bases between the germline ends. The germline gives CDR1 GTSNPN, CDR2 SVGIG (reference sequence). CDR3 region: CAWSPRENTEAFF. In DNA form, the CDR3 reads TGTGCCTGGAGTCCCCGGGAAAACACTGAAGCTTTCTTT.

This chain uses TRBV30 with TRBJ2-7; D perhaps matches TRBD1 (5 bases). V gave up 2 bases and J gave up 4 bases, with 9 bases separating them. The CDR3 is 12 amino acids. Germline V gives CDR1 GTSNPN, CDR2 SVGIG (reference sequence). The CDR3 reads CAWSPQGYEQYF. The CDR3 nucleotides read TGTGCCTGGAGTCCCCAGGGATACGAGCAGTACTTC.

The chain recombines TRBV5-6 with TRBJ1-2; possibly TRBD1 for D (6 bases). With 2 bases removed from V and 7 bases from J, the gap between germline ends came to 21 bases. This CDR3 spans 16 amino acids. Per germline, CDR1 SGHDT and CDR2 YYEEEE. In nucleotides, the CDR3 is TGTGCCAGCAGCTTCGGGCAGGGGCTTCTCCTAGGTGGCTACACCTTC. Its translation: CASSFGQGLLLGGYTF.

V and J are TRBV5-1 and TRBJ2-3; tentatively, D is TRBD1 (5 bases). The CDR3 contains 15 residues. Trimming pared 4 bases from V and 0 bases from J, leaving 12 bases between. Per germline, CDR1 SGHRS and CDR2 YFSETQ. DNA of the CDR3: TGCGCCAGCAGCCCAGGGCTAACCAGCACAGATACGCAGTATTTT. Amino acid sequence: CASSPGLTSTDTQYF. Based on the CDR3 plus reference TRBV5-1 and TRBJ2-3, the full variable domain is KAGVTQTPRYLIKTRGQQVTLSCSPISGHRSVSWYQQTPGQGLQFLFEYFSETQRNKGNFPGRFSGRQFSNSRSEMNVSTLELGDSALYLCASSPGLTSTDTQYFGPGTRLTVL.

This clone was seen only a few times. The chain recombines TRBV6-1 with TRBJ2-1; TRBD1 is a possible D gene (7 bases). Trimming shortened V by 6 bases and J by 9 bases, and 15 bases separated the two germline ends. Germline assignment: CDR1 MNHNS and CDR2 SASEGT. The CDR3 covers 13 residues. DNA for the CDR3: TGTGCCAGCAGAGGAGGGACAGTCGCTGAGCAGTTCTTC. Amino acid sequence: CASRGGTVAEQFF.

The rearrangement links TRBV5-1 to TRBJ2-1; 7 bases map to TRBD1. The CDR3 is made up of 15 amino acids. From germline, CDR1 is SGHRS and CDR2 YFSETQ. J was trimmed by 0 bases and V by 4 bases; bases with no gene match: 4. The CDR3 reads CASSQGTASYNEQFF. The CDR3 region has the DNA TGCGCCAGCAGCCAGGGGACAGCCTCCTACAATGAGCAGTTCTTC.

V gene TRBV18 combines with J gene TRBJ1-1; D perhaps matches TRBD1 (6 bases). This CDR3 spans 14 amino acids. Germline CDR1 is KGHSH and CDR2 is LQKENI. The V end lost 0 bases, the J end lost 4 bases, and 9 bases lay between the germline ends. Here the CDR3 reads CASSPPGGSTEAFF. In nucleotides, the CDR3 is TGTGCCAGCTCACCACCAGGGGGAAGCACTGAAGCTTTCTTT. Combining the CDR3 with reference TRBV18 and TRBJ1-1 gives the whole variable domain NAGVMQNPRHLVRRRGQEARLRCSPMKGHSHVYWYRQLPEEGLKFMVYLQKENIIDESGMPKERFSAEFPKEGPSILRIQQVVRGDSAAYFCASSPPGGSTEAFFGQGTRLTVV.

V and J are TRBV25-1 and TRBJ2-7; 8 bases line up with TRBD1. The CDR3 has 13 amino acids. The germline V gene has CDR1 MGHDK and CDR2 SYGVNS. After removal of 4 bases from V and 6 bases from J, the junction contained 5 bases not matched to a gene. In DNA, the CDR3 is TGTGCCAGCAGTGTAACAGGGGGACGCGAGCAGTACTTC. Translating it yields CASSVTGGREQYF.

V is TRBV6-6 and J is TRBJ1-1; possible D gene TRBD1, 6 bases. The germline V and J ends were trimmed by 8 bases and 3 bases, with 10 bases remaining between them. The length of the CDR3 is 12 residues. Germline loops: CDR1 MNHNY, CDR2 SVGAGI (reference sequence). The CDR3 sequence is CASGWTDTEAFF. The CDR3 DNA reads TGTGCCAGCGGATGGACAGACACTGAAGCTTTCTTT.

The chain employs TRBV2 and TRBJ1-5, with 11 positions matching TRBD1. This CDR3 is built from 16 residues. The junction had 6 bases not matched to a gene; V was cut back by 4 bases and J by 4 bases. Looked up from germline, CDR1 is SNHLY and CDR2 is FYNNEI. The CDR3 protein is CASSGRGTGGNQPQHF. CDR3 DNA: TGTGCCAGCAGTGGGCGGGGGACAGGGGGAAATCAGCCCCAGCATTTT.

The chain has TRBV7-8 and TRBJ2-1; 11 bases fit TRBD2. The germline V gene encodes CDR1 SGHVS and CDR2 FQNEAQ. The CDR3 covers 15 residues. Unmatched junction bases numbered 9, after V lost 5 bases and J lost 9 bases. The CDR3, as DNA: TGTGCCAGCAGCACCGGACTAGCGGGTTACTCTGAGCAGTTCTTC. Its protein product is CASSTGLAGYSEQFF.